This entry is about one T cell receptor (beta chain). What antigen it recognizes has not been identified. No clone much larger than this one lies a single base away; base qualities are absent. Receptor amplification or capture employed the immunoSEQ multiplex PCR assay. TCRdb mirrors the immuneACCESS table, restricted to in-frame sequences. Some clones are absent from its copies; in checked studies, under half trace to an unresolved V gene, and the reason for the others is unknown. In this sample the table shows 15,000 to 19,000 clones, 65% to 90% of which occur a single time. About 17% of the sample goes to the ten largest clones. The sample originates from a study of T cell changes during pregnancy in multiple sclerosis (dated by TCRdb to between 2018 and 2020). Context from the whole study: The study looked at changes in the T cell repertoire across pregnancy in women with multiple sclerosis.

For CDR1 and CDR2, the germline V gene lists MNHNS and SASEGT. Relative to germline, V is 3 bases shorter and J is 2 bases shorter, with 8 bases between their ends. Spanning cysteine to phenylalanine, the CDR3 consists of 15 amino acids. The sequence is cut down to CDR3 DNA, 45 bases in frame from base 1. The sequence came from a female donor in good health, enrolled as a control in a pregnancy study. The chain links TRBV6-1 with TRBJ2-6; matching of 6 bases hints at TRBD2 as the D gene. The source material was CD8+ T cells from peripheral blood mononuclear cells, sampled after pregnancy. The CDR3 is CASSEEGTGANVLTF. The DNA sequence is TGTGCCAGCAGTGAGGAGGGAACTGGGGCCAACGTCCTGACTTTC.